The clone carrying this T cell receptor (beta chain) was picked up one time. Its target is unknown. V was cut by 2 bases and J by 6 bases, with 10 bases left in between. This CDR3 region has 13 residues. CDR1 is LNHDA, CDR2 SQIVND, per germline (reference sequence). This sample is part of a study of T cell therapy after organ transplantation. Documented time point: 20-29 weeks after completion of therapy. Some clones are missing from TCRdb's copy, which holds only in-frame ones; the method was immunoSEQ multiplex PCR. The table has about 20,000 clones, about 83% seen once. This sequence joins TRBV19 and TRBJ1-2; no clear D gene. Material: CD8+ T cells from blood, obtained after autologous CMV-specific T cell therapy. The sequence was collected from a human patient who had received a solid organ transplant and had CMV disease. A share of the T cells may be of graft donor origin. The CDR3 protein is CASSIRNGDGYTF. The CDR3 coding sequence is TGTGCCAGTAGTATAAGGAATGGGGATGGCTACACCTTC.